A selection of T cell receptor beta chains follows, all from one sample in a study of PD-1 blockade in classical Hodgkin lymphoma. The repertoire was sequenced with immunoSEQ multiplex PCR; TCRdb's copy has only in-frame clones and lacks some. Among about 15,000 clones listed, approximately 83% were seen once. Sequencing was performed on peripheral blood mononuclear cells (PBMCs), taken before the second cycle of nivolumab. Source of these receptors: a human donor with classical Hodgkin lymphoma. Each CDR3 is given with its conserved first and last residue.

>TRBV7-8|TRBJ1-1|15
CASSLVLGGVTEAFF
>TRBV5-1|TRBJ2-5|15
CASSFGNGRKETQYF
>TRBV10-3|TRBJ2-5|15
CAISDQGEGAETQYF
>TRBV7-3|TRBJ2-1|19
CASSEAGGFRGSSYNEQFF
>TRBV4-1|TRBJ2-5|15
CASSQERGGKETQYF
>TRBV5-1|TRBJ2-7|14
CASSLSGTGYEQYF
>TRBV6-1|TRBJ1-4|13
CASRDEVLEKLFF
>TRBV7-3|TRBJ2-1|15
CASSLTGGGPNEQFF
>TRBV5-1|TRBJ1-4|13
CASSQTGGEKLFF
>TRBV6-6|TRBJ1-5|12
CASSINNQPQHF
>TRBV9|TRBJ1-3|14
CASSVDQGGNTIYF
>TRBV18|TRBJ2-7|15
CASSPVGQGKGEQYF
>TRBV11-2|TRBJ1-1|15
CASSPPDRTNTEAFF
>TRBV6-1|TRBJ2-2|15
CASRRDRGTTGELFF
>TRBV9|TRBJ2-7|13
CASSVGASYEQYF
>TRBV9|TRBJ2-6|14
CASSRHTGANVLTF
>TRBV18|TRBJ1-2|14
CASSPGRENYGYTF
>TRBV11-2|TRBJ2-3|15
CASSLGGGSTDTQYF
>TRBV28|NA|12
CASSLGAYEQYF
>TRBV4-1|TRBJ2-7|16
CASSQAAGTTLKGQYF
>TRBV29-1|TRBJ2-3|16
CSAGGQREGRTDTQYF
>TRBV10-1|TRBJ2-1|13
CASSPGVNNEQFF
>TRBV5-3|TRBJ2-1|14
CARSLARSYNEQFF
>TRBV7-9|TRBJ2-5|12
CASTGSGETQYF
>TRBV18|TRBJ1-2|15
CASSLWTEVNYGYTF